The present TCR beta chain was sequenced within a study of T cell repertoires in cytomegalovirus infection. On the study more broadly: Alongside well-studied HLA-B-restricted CMV epitopes, recently identified HLA-C-restricted CMV epitopes were also used.

TCRdb redid the calling of the reads with MiXCR, one entry per CDR3 protein. Among some 560,000 distinct CDR3 sequences listed, about 39% were seen once. The V end was cut by 3 bases, the J end by 3 bases, with 12 bases between. Looked up from germline, CDR1 is KGHSH and CDR2 is LQKENI. The CDR3 contains 16 residues. Points on this clonotype: Antigen: not known.

Study results and limitations: Using cumulative public TCR beta family frequency, the authors identified those who carried CMV together with the relevant HLA.

The source of this sequence is a human donor in good health (CMV status not recorded). Some clones in this sample may be carry-over from other donors' samples. The V call is TRBV18, the J call TRBJ2-6; a possible D gene is TRBD2 (5 bases). The material sequenced was cultured PBMCs, taken from culture after CMV antigen stimulation. The CDR3 reads CASSPAAGLGANVLTF. The CDR3 DNA follows: TGTGCCAGCTCACCTGCGGCGGGCCTTGGGGCCAACGTCCTGACTTTC.